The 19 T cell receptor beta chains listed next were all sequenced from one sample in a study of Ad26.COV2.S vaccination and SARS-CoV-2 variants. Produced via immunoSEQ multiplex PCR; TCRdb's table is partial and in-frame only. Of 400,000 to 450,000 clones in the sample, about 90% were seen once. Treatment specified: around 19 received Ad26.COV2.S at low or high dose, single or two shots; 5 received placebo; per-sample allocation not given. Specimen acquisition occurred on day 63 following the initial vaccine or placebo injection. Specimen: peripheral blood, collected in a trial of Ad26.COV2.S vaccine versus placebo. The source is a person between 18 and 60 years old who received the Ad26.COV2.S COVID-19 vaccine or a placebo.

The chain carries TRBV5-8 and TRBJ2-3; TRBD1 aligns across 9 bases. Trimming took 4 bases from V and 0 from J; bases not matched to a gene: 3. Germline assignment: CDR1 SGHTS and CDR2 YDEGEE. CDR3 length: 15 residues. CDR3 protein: CASSQGTGSTDTQYF. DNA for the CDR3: TGTGCCAGCAGCCAAGGGACAGGGAGCACAGATACGCAGTATTTT.

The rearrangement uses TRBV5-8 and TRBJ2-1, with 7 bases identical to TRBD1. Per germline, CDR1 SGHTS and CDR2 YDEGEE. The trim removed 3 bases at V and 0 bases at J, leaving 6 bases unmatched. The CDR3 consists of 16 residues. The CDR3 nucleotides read TGTGCCAGCAGCTCCTTACAGGGGAGCTCCTACAATGAGCAGTTCTTC. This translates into CASSSLQGSSYNEQFF.

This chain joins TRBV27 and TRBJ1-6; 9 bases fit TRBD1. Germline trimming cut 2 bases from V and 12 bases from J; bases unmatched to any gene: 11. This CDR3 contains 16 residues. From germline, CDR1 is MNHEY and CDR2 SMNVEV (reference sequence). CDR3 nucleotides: TGTGCCAGCAGTTTAGTGGGACAGGGAAAGGTTTTACCCCTCCACTTT. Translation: CASSLVGQGKVLPLHF.

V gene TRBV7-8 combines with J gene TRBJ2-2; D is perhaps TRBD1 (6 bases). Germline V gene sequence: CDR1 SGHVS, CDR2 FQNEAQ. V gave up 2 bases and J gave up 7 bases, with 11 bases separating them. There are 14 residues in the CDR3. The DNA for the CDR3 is TGTGCCAGCAGCTTAAGGGGGTACTTCGGGGAGCTGTTTTTT. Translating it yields CASSLRGYFGELFF.

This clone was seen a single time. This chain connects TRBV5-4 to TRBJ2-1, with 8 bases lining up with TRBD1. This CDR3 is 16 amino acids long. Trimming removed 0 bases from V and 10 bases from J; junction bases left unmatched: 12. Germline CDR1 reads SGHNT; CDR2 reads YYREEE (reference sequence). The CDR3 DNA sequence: TGTGCCAGCAGCTTGGGTGCTGGACAGGGAATTGGAGAGCAGTTCTTC. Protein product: CASSLGAGQGIGEQFF.

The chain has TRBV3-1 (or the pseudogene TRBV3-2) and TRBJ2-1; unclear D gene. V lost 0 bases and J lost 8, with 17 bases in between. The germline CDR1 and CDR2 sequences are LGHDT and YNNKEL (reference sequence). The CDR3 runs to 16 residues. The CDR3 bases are TGTGCCAGCAGCCAAGATCTCGTAGGTTCGTCATATGAGCAGTTCTTC. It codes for CASSQDLVGSSYEQFF.

DNA of the CDR3: TGTGCCACCAGTGAAACAGGGGGGGGAGAGACCCAGTACTTC. Translated, it gives CATSETGGGETQYF. The chain joins TRBV24-1 to TRBJ2-5; possible D gene TRBD1, 8 bases. V was shortened by 4 bases and J by 4 bases, with 12 bases between the two germline ends. This CDR3 region has 14 residues. Germline CDR1 reads KGHDR; CDR2 reads SFDVKD.

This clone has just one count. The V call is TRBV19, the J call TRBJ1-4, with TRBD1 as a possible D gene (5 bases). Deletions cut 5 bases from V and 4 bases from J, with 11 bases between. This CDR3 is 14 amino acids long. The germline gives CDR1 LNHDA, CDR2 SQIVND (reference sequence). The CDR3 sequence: CASSLGRINEKLFF. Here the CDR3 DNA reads TGTGCCAGTAGTCTGGGACGGATTAATGAAAAACTGTTTTTT.

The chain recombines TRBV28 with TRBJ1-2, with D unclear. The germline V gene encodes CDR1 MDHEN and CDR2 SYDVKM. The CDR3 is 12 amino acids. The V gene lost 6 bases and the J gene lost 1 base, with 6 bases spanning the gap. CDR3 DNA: TGTGCCAGCAGACTAATTAACTATGGCTACACCTTC. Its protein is CASRLINYGYTF.

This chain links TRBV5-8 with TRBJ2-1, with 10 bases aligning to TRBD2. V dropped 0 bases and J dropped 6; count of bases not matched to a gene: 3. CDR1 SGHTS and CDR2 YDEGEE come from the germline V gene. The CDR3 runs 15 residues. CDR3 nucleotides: TGTGCCAGCAGCTTGGCTCTAGCGGGAGTCAATGAGCAGTTCTTC. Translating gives CASSLALAGVNEQFF.

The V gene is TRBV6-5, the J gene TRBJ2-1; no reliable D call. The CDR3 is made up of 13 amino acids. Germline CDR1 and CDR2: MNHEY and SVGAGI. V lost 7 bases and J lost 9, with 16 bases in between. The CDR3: CASTRPGSGEQFF. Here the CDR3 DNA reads TGTGCCAGCACCAGACCTGGATCCGGTGAGCAGTTCTTC.

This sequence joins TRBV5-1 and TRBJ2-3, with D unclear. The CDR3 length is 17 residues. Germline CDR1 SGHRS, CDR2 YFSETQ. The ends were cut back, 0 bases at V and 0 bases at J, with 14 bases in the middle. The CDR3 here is CASSLVASDTSTDTQYF. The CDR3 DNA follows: TGCGCCAGCAGCTTGGTGGCCAGCGATACTAGCACAGATACGCAGTATTTT. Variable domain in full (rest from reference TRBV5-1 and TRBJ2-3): KAGVTQTPRYLIKTRGQQVTLSCSPISGHRSVSWYQQTPGQGLQFLFEYFSETQRNKGNFPGRFSGRQFSNSRSEMNVSTLELGDSALYLCASSLVASDTSTDTQYFGPGTRLTVL.

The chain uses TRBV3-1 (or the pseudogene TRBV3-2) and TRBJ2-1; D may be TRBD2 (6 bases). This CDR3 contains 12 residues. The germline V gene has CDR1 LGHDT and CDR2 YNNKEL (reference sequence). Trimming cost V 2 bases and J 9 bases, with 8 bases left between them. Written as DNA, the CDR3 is TGTGCCAGCAGCCAAACGGAGGGTGAGCAGTTCTTC. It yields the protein CASSQTEGEQFF.

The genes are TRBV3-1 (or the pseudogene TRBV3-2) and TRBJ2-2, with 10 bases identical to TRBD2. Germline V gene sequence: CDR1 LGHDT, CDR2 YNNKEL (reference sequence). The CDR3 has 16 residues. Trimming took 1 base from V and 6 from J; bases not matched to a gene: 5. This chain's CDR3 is CASSQGASGRAGELFF. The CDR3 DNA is TGTGCCAGCAGCCAAGGAGCTAGCGGGAGAGCCGGGGAGCTGTTTTTT.

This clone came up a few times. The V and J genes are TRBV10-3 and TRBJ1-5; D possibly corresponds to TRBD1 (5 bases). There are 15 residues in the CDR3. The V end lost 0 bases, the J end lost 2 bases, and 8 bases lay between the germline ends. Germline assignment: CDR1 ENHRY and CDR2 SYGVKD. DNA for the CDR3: TGTGCCATCAGTGAGTCGGGGGTGGGCAATCAGCCCCAGCATTTT. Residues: CAISESGVGNQPQHF.

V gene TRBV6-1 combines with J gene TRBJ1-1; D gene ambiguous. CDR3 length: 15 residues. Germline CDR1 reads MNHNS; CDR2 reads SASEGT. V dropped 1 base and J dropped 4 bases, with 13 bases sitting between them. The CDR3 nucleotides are TGTGCCAGCAGTGAAGACGGCAGAACGTTCACTGAAGCTTTCTTT. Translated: CASSEDGRTFTEAFF.

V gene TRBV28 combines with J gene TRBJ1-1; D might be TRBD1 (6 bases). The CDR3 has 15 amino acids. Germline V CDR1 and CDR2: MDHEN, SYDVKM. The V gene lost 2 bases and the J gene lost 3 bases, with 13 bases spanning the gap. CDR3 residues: CASSLEGGTHTEAFF. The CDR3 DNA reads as TGTGCCAGCAGTTTAGAGGGCGGGACACACACTGAAGCTTTCTTT.

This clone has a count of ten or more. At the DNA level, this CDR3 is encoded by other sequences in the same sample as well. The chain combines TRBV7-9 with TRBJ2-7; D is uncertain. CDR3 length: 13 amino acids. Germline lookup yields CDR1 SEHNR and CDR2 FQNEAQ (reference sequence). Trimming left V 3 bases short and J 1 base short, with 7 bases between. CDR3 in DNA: TGTGCCAGCAGCTTCGACGGGTCCTACGAGCAGTACTTC. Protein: CASSFDGSYEQYF.

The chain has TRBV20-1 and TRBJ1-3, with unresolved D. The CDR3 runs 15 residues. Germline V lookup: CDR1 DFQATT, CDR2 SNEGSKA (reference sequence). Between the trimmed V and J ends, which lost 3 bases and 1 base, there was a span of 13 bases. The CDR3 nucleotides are TGCAGTGCTAGTCTGTCGTCTTCTTCTGGAAACACCATATATTTT. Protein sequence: CSASLSSSSGNTIYF.